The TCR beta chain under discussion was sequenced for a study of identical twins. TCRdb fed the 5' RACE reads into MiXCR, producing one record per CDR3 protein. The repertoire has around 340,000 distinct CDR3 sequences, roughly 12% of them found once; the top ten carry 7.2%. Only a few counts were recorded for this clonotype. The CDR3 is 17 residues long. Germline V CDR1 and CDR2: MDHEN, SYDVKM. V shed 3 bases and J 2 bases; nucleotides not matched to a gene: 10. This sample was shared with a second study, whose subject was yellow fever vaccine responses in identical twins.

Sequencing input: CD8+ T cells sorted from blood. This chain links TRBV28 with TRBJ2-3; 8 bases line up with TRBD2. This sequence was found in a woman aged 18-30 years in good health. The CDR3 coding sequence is TGTGCCAGCAGTTTGGGTCCGTGGCGGGGGGTCACAGATACGCAGTATTTT. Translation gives CASSLGPWRGVTDTQYF.